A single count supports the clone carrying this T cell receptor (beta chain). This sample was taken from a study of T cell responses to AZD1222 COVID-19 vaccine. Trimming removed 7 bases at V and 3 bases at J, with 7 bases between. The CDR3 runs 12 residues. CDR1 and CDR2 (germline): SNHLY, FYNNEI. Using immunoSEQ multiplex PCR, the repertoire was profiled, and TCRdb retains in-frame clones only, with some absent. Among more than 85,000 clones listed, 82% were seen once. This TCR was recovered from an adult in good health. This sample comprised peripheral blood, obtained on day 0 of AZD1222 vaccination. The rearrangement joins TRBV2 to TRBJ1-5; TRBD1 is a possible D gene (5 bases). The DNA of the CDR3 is TGTGCCAGCAAACAGGCCAATCAGCCCCAGCATTTT. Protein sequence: CASKQANQPQHF.